The 11 T cell receptor beta chains listed next were all sequenced from one sample in a study of glioma-infiltrating T cells listed by TCRdb under 2016. The listed sequencing device is Illumina MiSeq. TCR alpha and beta CDR3 regions were amplified with the iRepertoire nested amplicon-rescue multiplex PCR (arm-PCR) platform from RNA. Clones were called with MiXCR by TCRdb after fastp trimmed the public reads at Q25, and only in-frame beta chains were retained. For every CDR3 protein sequence, its rows merge into one entry that carries the most common genes and DNA. Recorded for this sample are around 170,000 distinct CDR3 sequences; around 40% of them occurred a single time. Roughly 5.2% of the sample rests with the top ten. The sequenced sample consisted of glioma tissue, nonneoplastic brain tissue, or PBMCs (not recorded which). All receptors derive from a human donor with low-grade glioma or glioblastoma, undergoing nonglioma brain surgery, or in good health (not recorded which).

Turning to this clonotype: Just one base apart from a much larger clone, this may be a read error. The gene calls are TRBV28 and TRBJ2-3; D could derive from TRBD1 or TRBD2 (5 bases each). The CDR3 runs 13 residues. CDR1 and CDR2 from the germline V gene are MDHEN and SYDVKM. V lost 6 bases and J 5 bases, leaving 12 bases between the germline ends. CDR3 amino acids: CASRRGDGDTQYF. The CDR3 DNA is TGTGCCAGCAGGAGAGGGGACGGAGATACGCAGTATTTT.

CDR3 amino acids: CASTILVAGEQYF. The CDR3 coding sequence is TGTGCCAGCACCATCTTGGTAGCGGGGGAGCAGTACTTC. The chain carries TRBV7-9 and TRBJ2-7, with 8 bases identical to TRBD2. V lost 7 bases, J lost 7 bases, and 9 bases stayed unmatched. There are 13 residues in the CDR3. The germline CDR1 and CDR2 sequences are SEHNR and FQNEAQ (reference sequence).

This clonotype showed up many times. The V call is TRBV20-1, the J call TRBJ1-5; weak D call: TRBD1 (5 bases). Per the germline V gene, CDR1 is DFQATT and CDR2 is SNEGSKA (reference sequence). V was clipped by 5 bases and J by 5 bases, with 16 bases between them. This CDR3 is 14 amino acids long. The CDR3 DNA sequence: TGCAGTGCTGGGATTACGGGGCCGGATCAGCCCCAGCATTTT. Its translation is CSAGITGPDQPQHF.

Details on this clonotype: Possible read error: a much larger clone is one base away. The V and J genes are TRBV15 and TRBJ1-3; D may be TRBD1 (5 bases). V lost 2 bases, J lost 2 bases, and 16 bases lay in between. Germline lookup yields CDR1 LNHNV and CDR2 YYDKDF (reference sequence). This CDR3 has 17 amino acids. The CDR3 coding sequence is TGTGCCACCAGCAGAATCGCACAGCTCAGGGCTGGAAACACCATATATTTT. It yields the protein CATSRIAQLRAGNTIYF.

Ten or more counts support this clonotype. The chain carries TRBV20-1 and TRBJ1-2; D call uncertain. With 0 bases removed from V and 2 bases from J, the gap between germline ends came to 10 bases. Germline V gene lookup returns CDR1 DFQATT and CDR2 SNEGSKA (reference sequence). The CDR3 is 14 amino acids. DNA for the CDR3: TGCAGTGCTAGAGATCAAAGGACGAACTATGGCTACACCTTC. Translating it yields CSARDQRTNYGYTF.

This clonotype was recorded at least ten times. V and J are TRBV20-1 and TRBJ2-1; either TRBD1 or TRBD2 may supply D (5 bases each). Trimming left V 5 bases short and J 4 bases short, with 21 bases between. CDR1 and CDR2 (germline): DFQATT, SNEGSKA (reference sequence). CDR3 length equals 16 residues. In nucleotides, the CDR3 is TGCAGTGCTCTGGCCCGGGACGGAGGCCTTTACAATGAGCAGTTCTTC. Encoded protein: CSALARDGGLYNEQFF.

Notes on this clonotype: It may be a read error: a sequence one base away is much more abundant. The CDR3 ends on some other residue instead of the conserved phenylalanine or tryptophan, so this is likely a read error. The V call is TRBV27, the J call TRBJ2-2; D is unclear. V dropped 6 bases and J dropped 1 base, with 9 bases sitting between them. CDR1 and CDR2 (germline): MNHEY, SMNVEV (reference sequence). There are 14 residues in the CDR3. CDR3 amino acids: CASSPVVNTGELFS. In DNA form, the CDR3 reads TGTGCCAGCAGCCCCGTAGTGAACACCGGGGAGCTGTTTTCT.

This clonotype was seen a handful of times. The genes are TRBV30 and TRBJ2-7; D possibly corresponds to TRBD1 (6 bases). The germline V gene encodes CDR1 GTSNPN and CDR2 SVGIG (reference sequence). CDR3 length equals 14 residues. The V and J ends lost 3 bases and 6 bases respectively, with 18 bases between them. CDR3 sequence: CAWSASLQGGEQYF. CDR3 nucleotide sequence: TGTGCCTGGAGCGCAAGCCTACAGGGTGGCGAGCAGTACTTC.

Comment on this clonotype: This sequence may be a read error, since a much larger clone differs from it by one base. The chain carries TRBV15 and TRBJ2-5; D not certain. The germline V gene encodes CDR1 LNHNV and CDR2 YYDKDF (reference sequence). V was clipped by 1 base and J by 10 bases, with 10 bases between them. The CDR3 consists of 12 residues. The CDR3 region is CATSRAEGNQYF. CDR3 coding DNA: TGTGCCACCAGCAGAGCCGAAGGGAACCAGTACTTC.

This clonotype was counted ten times or more. This chain connects TRBV6-1 to TRBJ1-3; D is perhaps TRBD1 (5 bases). V lost 2 bases and J lost 0, with 8 bases in between. This CDR3 is 15 amino acids long. Germline V gene lookup returns CDR1 MNHNS and CDR2 SASEGT. The CDR3 loop is CASSEQGFSGNTIYF. The CDR3 nucleotides are TGTGCCAGCAGTGAACAGGGCTTCTCTGGAAACACCATATATTTT.

This clonotype was seen many times. The chain has TRBV6-1 and TRBJ2-5, with a weak D call TRBD2 (6 bases). Germline CDR1 is MNHNS and CDR2 is SASEGT. The length of the CDR3 is 14 residues. V was pared by 7 bases and J by 3 bases, with 15 bases between. This CDR3 reads CASTSEGGEETQYF. In DNA, the CDR3 is TGTGCCAGCACCTCCGAGGGAGGAGAAGAGACCCAGTACTTC.